This T cell receptor beta chain is drawn from a study of T cell repertoires in ileal Crohn's disease. V was pared by 5 bases and J by 3 bases, with 6 bases between. This CDR3 spans 12 amino acids. Germline assignment: CDR1 SGHVS and CDR2 FNYEAQ. TCRdb's table, derived via immunoSEQ multiplex PCR, lists solely in-frame clones and lacks some. The sample lists some 10,000 clones, about 81% occurring once. Regarding the study as a whole: Within the first postoperative year, endoscopy came at median roughly 7.3 months. Clonality above 26.8% at surgery always came with endoscopic recurrence.

There are a few counts of this clone. No antigen is known for it. Time point in this sample: neoterminal ileum biopsy at postoperative endoscopy, about 6 months after surgery. The receptor was isolated from an adult with Crohn's disease. V usage is TRBV7-6 and J usage is TRBJ2-3; D may be TRBD2 (5 bases). Sequenced material: ileal tissue. The CDR3 region is CASSPGTDTQYF. The DNA of the CDR3 is TGTGCCAGCAGCCCGGGAACAGATACGCAGTATTTT.